The 12 T cell receptor beta chains below were found in one sample sequenced in a study of blood T cells in healthy people across ages. The use of a sample-barcoded 5' primer and a J-beta primer mix characterized a second PCR of 7 to 11 cycles. TCRdb passed the 5' RACE reads through MiXCR, listing each CDR3 protein once. The sample records over a million distinct CDR3 sequences, roughly 45% being singletons. The sample comprised blood. Every receptor here comes from a woman aged 18-29 years in good health.

The chain uses TRBV6-6 and TRBJ2-3; 9 bases agree with TRBD2. The CDR3 runs 14 residues. The trim removed 4 bases at V and 8 bases at J, leaving 7 bases unmatched. Germline assignment: CDR1 MNHNY and CDR2 SVGAGI (reference sequence). CDR3 residues: CASSSGTSSPTQYF. The DNA for the CDR3 is TGTGCCAGCAGTTCCGGGACTAGCTCGCCTACGCAGTATTTT.

The rearrangement joins TRBV3-1 to TRBJ2-3; tentative D call: TRBD2 (6 bases). V was shortened by 0 bases and J by 10 bases, with 11 bases between the two germline ends. There are 13 residues in the CDR3. CDR1 is LGHDT, CDR2 YNNKEL, per germline (reference sequence). CDR3 sequence: CASSQDGGDAQYF. CDR3 in DNA: TGTGCCAGCAGCCAAGATGGAGGGGATGCGCAGTATTTT.

The table lists this clonotype with a few counts. This chain connects TRBV28 to TRBJ2-7, with 10 bases aligning to TRBD1. Germline loops: CDR1 MDHEN, CDR2 SYDVKM. This CDR3 has 15 residues. The V gene end was trimmed by 7 bases and the J gene end by 6 bases; junction bases not matched to a gene: 12. CDR3 protein: CASILGGTGASEQYF. CDR3 sequence (DNA): TGTGCCAGCATCCTGGGGGGGACAGGGGCCAGCGAGCAGTACTTC.

V usage is TRBV10-1 and J usage is TRBJ2-4, with D perhaps TRBD1 (6 bases). The end of the DNA aligns better with TRBJ2-7, so the J call may be wrong. This CDR3 is 13 amino acids long. The germline V gene encodes CDR1 WNHNN and CDR2 SYGVQD (reference sequence). CDR3 DNA: TGCGCCAGCGCCCGGGACAAAAGCTACGAGCAGTACTTC. This sequence encodes CASARDKSYEQYF.

The CDR3 loop reads CASSLSRRGDYEQYF. The DNA for the CDR3 is TGTGCCAGCAGTTTAAGCAGGCGGGGGGACTACGAGCAGTACTTC. The rearrangement joins TRBV12-3 or TRBV12-4 to TRBJ2-7; 8 bases align to TRBD2. The CDR3 runs 15 residues. Trimming cost V 2 bases and J 3 bases; bases outside gene matches: 6.

The chain recombines TRBV11-2 with TRBJ2-1; D gene uncertain. V was clipped by 6 bases and J by 9 bases, with 12 bases between them. The CDR3 loop spans 12 amino acids. Germline V gives CDR1 SGHAT, CDR2 FQNNGV. As DNA, the CDR3 is TGTGCCAGCAGGTCTGGGCCAGCTGAGCAGTTCTTC. This codes for CASRSGPAEQFF.

This clonotype has a count of ten or more. This chain joins TRBV29-1 and TRBJ2-1, with D possibly matching TRBD2 (5 bases). The V end lost 7 bases, the J end lost 10 bases, and 11 bases lay between the germline ends. Germline V lookup: CDR1 SQVTM, CDR2 ANQGSEA. The CDR3 consists of 10 residues. The CDR3 region is CSGGANEQFF. DNA for the CDR3: TGCAGCGGGGGAGCCAACGAGCAGTTCTTC.

The chain recombines TRBV29-1 with TRBJ1-5; possibly TRBD1 for D (5 bases). CDR1 is SQVTM and CDR2 is ANQGSEA in the germline V gene. Deletions cut 4 bases from V and 7 bases from J, with 14 bases between. CDR3 length: 13 residues. CDR3 coding DNA: TGCAGCGTTGGAGGCGGGGGGAGCCAGCCCCAGCATTTT. It codes for CSVGGGGSQPQHF.

This clonotype was observed at least ten times. CDR3 bases: TGTGCCAGTACCATTTCGAACACCGGGGAGCTGTTTTTT. This gives the protein CASTISNTGELFF. This sequence joins TRBV6-1 and TRBJ2-2, with D hard to call. The CDR3 runs to 13 residues. Looked up from germline, CDR1 is MNHNS and CDR2 is SASEGT. V lost 9 bases, J lost 0 bases, and 8 bases lay in between.

This clonotype was found a few times. The chain carries TRBV6-6 and TRBJ2-3; D is unclear. The V end lost 2 bases, the J end lost 2 bases, and 11 bases lay between the germline ends. This CDR3 comprises 15 residues. Germline CDR1 reads MNHNY; CDR2 reads SVGAGI (reference sequence). Written as DNA, the CDR3 is TGTGCCAGCAGTTACCCCTTGGTGGACACAGATACGCAGTATTTT. As protein: CASSYPLVDTDTQYF.

The chain employs TRBV2 and TRBJ1-5; D gene unclear. The CDR3 runs 14 residues. Germline-derived CDR1 and CDR2 are SNHLY and FYNNEI. Trimming cost V 0 bases and J 9 bases, with 12 bases left between them. The CDR3 region is CASSEADSPGPQHF. The CDR3 DNA is TGTGCCAGCAGTGAAGCCGACTCCCCGGGGCCCCAGCATTTT.

This clonotype came up a few times. The chain couples TRBV7-3 to TRBJ2-5, with TRBD2 identical over 8 bases. CDR1 SGHTA and CDR2 FQGTGA come from the germline V gene. Trimming cost V 1 base and J 0 bases; bases outside gene matches: 4. The CDR3 is made up of 16 amino acids. The chain's CDR3 is CASSLRGLGHQETQYF. CDR3 coding DNA: TGTGCCAGCAGCTTAAGGGGACTAGGTCACCAAGAGACCCAGTACTTC.